The 9 T cell receptor beta chains below were found in one sample sequenced in a study of T cell responses to AZD1222 COVID-19 vaccine. TCRdb keeps only in-frame clones here, not all; method: immunoSEQ multiplex PCR. The data contain some 150,000 clones, approximately 93% of them singletons. The starting material was peripheral blood, obtained on day 0 of AZD1222 vaccination. Receptors were obtained from an adult in good health.

The rearrangement links TRBV11-2 to TRBJ2-6, with D unclear. The V gene's germline CDR1 is SGHAT and CDR2 FQNNGV. This CDR3 region has 15 residues. With 5 bases removed from V and 0 bases from J, the gap between germline ends came to 8 bases. CDR3 DNA sequence: TGTGCCAGCAGCAAAAGACTCTCTGGGGCCAACGTCCTGACTTTC. The encoded protein is CASSKRLSGANVLTF.

V usage is TRBV5-4 and J usage is TRBJ1-1; 9 bases fit TRBD1. This CDR3 is 15 amino acids long. Germline values: CDR1 SGHNT, CDR2 YYREEE (reference sequence). J was trimmed by 7 bases and V by 0 bases; bases with no gene match: 7. Written as DNA, the CDR3 is TGTGCCAGCAGCTTGGGGGGGACAGGGACCGGTGAAGCTTTCTTT. Protein: CASSLGGTGTGEAFF.

The chain links TRBV28 to TRBJ2-7; 10 nucleotides match TRBD1. There are 14 residues in the CDR3. Losses at the gene ends were 6 bases for V and 6 bases for J; bases not matched to a gene: 8. CDR1 and CDR2 from the germline V gene are MDHEN and SYDVKM. CDR3 bases: TGTGCCAGCAGCAGTACCGGGACAGGGGCCGAGCAGTACTTC. Protein: CASSSTGTGAEQYF.

This chain links TRBV5-1 with TRBJ1-2, with unresolved D. Germline V gives CDR1 SGHRS, CDR2 YFSETQ. The CDR3 extends over 12 amino acids. The ends were cut back, 0 bases at V and 6 bases at J, with 6 bases in the middle. The CDR3 protein is CASSLAGDGYTF. CDR3 in DNA: TGCGCCAGCAGCTTGGCTGGGGATGGCTACACCTTC.

The chain is built from TRBV5-1 and TRBJ2-5, with TRBD1 as a possible D gene (5 bases). V lost 0 bases and J lost 1, with 7 bases in between. This CDR3 is 14 amino acids long. Germline V gene sequence: CDR1 SGHRS, CDR2 YFSETQ. The chain's CDR3 is CASSLEGAQETQYF. The DNA for the CDR3 is TGCGCCAGCAGCTTGGAAGGGGCCCAAGAGACCCAGTACTTC.

The V and J genes are TRBV3-1 (or the pseudogene TRBV3-2) and TRBJ2-3; TRBD2 matches 7 bases. The germline V gene encodes CDR1 LGHDT and CDR2 YNNKEL (reference sequence). The CDR3 runs to 16 residues. J was trimmed by 0 bases and V by 1 base; bases with no gene match: 4. CDR3: CASSQGFGGSTDTQYF. The CDR3 bases are TGTGCCAGCAGCCAAGGGTTCGGGGGGAGCACAGATACGCAGTATTTT.

The chain links TRBV6-1 to TRBJ1-6; a weak D match, TRBD1 (5 bases). Trimming removed 1 base at V and 7 bases at J, with 14 bases between. The CDR3 runs 16 residues. Germline loops: CDR1 MNHNS, CDR2 SASEGT. The CDR3 region has the DNA TGTGCCAGCAGTGAAGTTCTGGGGGTGGGAAATTCACCCCTCCACTTT. Its translation is CASSEVLGVGNSPLHF.

The chain is built from TRBV18 and TRBJ2-7; D gene unclear. The V gene's germline CDR1 is KGHSH and CDR2 LQKENI. Trimming cost V 6 bases and J 5 bases, with 8 bases left between them. The CDR3 covers 11 residues. The CDR3 here is CASSLRDEQYF. As DNA, the CDR3 is TGTGCCAGCTCTCTCCGGGACGAGCAGTACTTC.

The chain has TRBV3-1 (or the pseudogene TRBV3-2) and TRBJ2-1, with D hard to call. Germline V lookup: CDR1 LGHDT, CDR2 YNNKEL (reference sequence). The CDR3 loop spans 15 amino acids. Trimming took 3 bases from V and 6 from J, leaving 15 bases between them. The CDR3, as DNA: TGTGCCAGCAGCCACACCTATAAACCCAGCAATGAGCAGTTCTTC. Translating gives CASSHTYKPSNEQFF.